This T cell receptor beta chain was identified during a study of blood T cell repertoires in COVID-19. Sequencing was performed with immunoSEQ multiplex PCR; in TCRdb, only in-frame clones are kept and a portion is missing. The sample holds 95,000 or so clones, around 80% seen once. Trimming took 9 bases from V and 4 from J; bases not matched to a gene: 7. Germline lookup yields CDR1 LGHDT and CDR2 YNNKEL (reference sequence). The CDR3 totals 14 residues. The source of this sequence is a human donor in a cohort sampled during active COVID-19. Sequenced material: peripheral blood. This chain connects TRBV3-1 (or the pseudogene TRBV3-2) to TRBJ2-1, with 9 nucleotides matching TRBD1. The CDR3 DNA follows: TGTGCCAGAGGCCGGGACAGGGCGTACAATGAGCAGTTCTTC. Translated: CARGRDRAYNEQFF.